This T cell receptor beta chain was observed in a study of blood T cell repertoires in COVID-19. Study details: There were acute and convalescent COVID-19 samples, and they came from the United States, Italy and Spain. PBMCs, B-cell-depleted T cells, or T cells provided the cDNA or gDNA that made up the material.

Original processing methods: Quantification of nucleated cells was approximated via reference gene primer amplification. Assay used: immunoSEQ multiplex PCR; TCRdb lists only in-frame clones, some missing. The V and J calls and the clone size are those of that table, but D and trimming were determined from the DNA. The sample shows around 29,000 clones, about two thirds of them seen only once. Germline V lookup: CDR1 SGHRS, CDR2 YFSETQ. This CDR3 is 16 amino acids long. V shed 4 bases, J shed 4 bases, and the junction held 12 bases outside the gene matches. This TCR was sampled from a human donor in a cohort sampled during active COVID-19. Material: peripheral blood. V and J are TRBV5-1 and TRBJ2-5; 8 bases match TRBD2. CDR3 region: CASSLGGAGDGETQYF. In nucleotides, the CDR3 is TGCGCCAGCAGCCTAGGAGGAGCGGGAGATGGAGAGACCCAGTACTTC. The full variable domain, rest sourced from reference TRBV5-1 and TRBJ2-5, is KAGVTQTPRYLIKTRGQQVTLSCSPISGHRSVSWYQQTPGQGLQFLFEYFSETQRNKGNFPGRFSGRQFSNSRSEMNVSTLELGDSALYLCASSLGGAGDGETQYFGPGTRLLVL.